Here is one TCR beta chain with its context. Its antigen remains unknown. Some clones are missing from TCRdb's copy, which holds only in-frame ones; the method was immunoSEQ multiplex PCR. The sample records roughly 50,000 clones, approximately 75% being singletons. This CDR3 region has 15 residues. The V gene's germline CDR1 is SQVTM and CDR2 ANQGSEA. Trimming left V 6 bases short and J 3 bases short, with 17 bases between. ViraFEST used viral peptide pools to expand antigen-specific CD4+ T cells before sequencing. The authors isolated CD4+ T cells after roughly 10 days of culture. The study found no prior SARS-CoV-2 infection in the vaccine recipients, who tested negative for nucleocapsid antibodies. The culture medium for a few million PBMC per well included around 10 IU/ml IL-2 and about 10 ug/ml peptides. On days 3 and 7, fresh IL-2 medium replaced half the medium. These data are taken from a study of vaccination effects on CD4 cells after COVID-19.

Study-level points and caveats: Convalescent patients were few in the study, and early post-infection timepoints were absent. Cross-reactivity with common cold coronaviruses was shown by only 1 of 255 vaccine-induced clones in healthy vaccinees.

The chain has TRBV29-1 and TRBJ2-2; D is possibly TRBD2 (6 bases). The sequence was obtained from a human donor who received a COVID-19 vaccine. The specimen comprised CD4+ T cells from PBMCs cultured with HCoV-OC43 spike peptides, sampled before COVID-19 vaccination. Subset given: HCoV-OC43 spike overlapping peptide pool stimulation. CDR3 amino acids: CSVGGTGLYTGELFF. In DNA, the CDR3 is TGCAGCGTCGGCGGGACGGGACTCTACACCGGGGAGCTGTTTTTT.